The next 17 T cell receptor beta chains were all read from a single sample in a study of blood T cell repertoires in COVID-19. Only in-frame clones appear in the TCRdb table, and some are missing; sequencing was by immunoSEQ multiplex PCR. The data show about 100,000 clones, over 75% seen once. Sequencing was performed on peripheral blood. All receptors come from a woman in her twenties or thirties with acute or convalescent COVID-19.

J is TRBJ1-6 and V is TRBV28; unclear D gene. Germline CDR1 is MDHEN and CDR2 is SYDVKM. Trimming cost V 5 bases and J 0 bases, with 11 bases left between them. The CDR3 extends over 16 amino acids. CDR3 in amino acids: CASSLMHSSYNSPLHF. In DNA, the CDR3 is TGTGCCAGCAGTCTAATGCACAGCTCCTATAATTCACCCCTCCACTTT.

This clone was detected only once. This rearrangement joins TRBV27 to TRBJ1-6; the match to TRBD1 covers 7 bases. CDR3 length equals 16 residues. V lost 5 bases and J lost 1; bases outside the gene matches: 5. The V gene's germline CDR1 is MNHEY and CDR2 SMNVEV (reference sequence). CDR3 sequence (DNA): TGTGCCAGCAGTGGAACAGGGGAATCCTATAATTCACCCCTCCACTTT. It specifies CASSGTGESYNSPLHF.

The chain employs TRBV20-1 and TRBJ1-6, with D possibly being TRBD1 (6 bases). The ends were cut back, 3 bases at V and 4 bases at J, with 19 bases in the middle. Germline V gene data show CDR1 as DFQATT and CDR2 as SNEGSKA (reference sequence). This CDR3 is built from 17 residues. The CDR3 bases are TGCAGTGCTAGTAGCATTGGGGACATCTCATATAATTCACCCCTCCACTTT. Residues: CSASSIGDISYNSPLHF.

The V gene is TRBV12-3 or TRBV12-4, the J gene TRBJ1-4; D gene ambiguous. V lost 3 bases and J 12 bases, leaving 11 bases between the germline ends. This CDR3 is built from 12 residues. The CDR3 nucleotides are TGTGCCAGCAGTTTTTACGGGGTACAACTGTTTTTT. It specifies CASSFYGVQLFF.

The chain employs TRBV28 and TRBJ1-5; D remains unclear. This CDR3 has 12 residues. V was trimmed by 9 bases and J by 3 bases, leaving 9 bases between them. CDR1 MDHEN and CDR2 SYDVKM come from the germline V gene. CDR3 bases: TGTGCCAGTACAGCTTACAATCAGCCCCAGCATTTT. Protein sequence: CASTAYNQPQHF.

This rearrangement joins TRBV6-4 to TRBJ1-5; D call uncertain. CDR3 length: 13 residues. Trimming cost V 4 bases and J 6 bases, with 10 bases left between them. CDR1 and CDR2 (germline): MRHNA, SNTAGT. DNA for the CDR3: TGTGCCAGCAGTGGGGAGGAGGGTCAGCCCCAGCATTTT. It specifies CASSGEEGQPQHF.

This chain links TRBV23-1 with TRBJ1-6; TRBD1 is a possible D gene (5 bases). TRBV23-1 is noted as an ORF with a role that remains uncertain. V lost 0 bases and J 7 bases, leaving 10 bases between the germline ends. CDR3 length equals 15 residues. The CDR3 DNA follows: TGCGCCAGCAGTCAATCGGGGCTATCAAATTCACCCCTCCACTTT. It codes for CASSQSGLSNSPLHF.

The chain is built from TRBV7-3 and TRBJ2-3, with no clear D. The CDR3 totals 12 residues. Germline V CDR1 and CDR2: SGHTA, FQGTGA. V lost 4 bases, J lost 8 bases, and 10 bases lay in between. The CDR3 loop is CASSSLGGTQYF. CDR3 bases: TGTGCCAGCAGCTCTCTCGGCGGTACGCAGTATTTT.

V usage is TRBV28 and J usage is TRBJ2-7, with 8 bases lining up with TRBD2. With 3 bases clipped from V and 1 base from J, the junction kept 5 bases outside the gene matches. Germline V gene data show CDR1 as MDHEN and CDR2 as SYDVKM. The CDR3 is 15 residues long. CDR3 DNA sequence: TGTGCCAGCAGTTTCGGGAGGGTGGGTTCCTACGAGCAGTACTTC. It encodes CASSFGRVGSYEQYF. Variable domain in full (rest from reference TRBV28 and TRBJ2-7): DVKVTQSSRYLVKRTGEKVFLECVQDMDHENMFWYRQDPGLGLRLIYFSYDVKMKEKGDIPEGYSVSREKKERFSLILESASTNQTSMYLCASSFGRVGSYEQYFGPGTRLTVT.

The chain recombines TRBV25-1 with TRBJ1-3; no firm D call. V lost 5 bases, J lost 1 base, and 6 bases lay in between. Germline loops: CDR1 MGHDK, CDR2 SYGVNS. CDR3 length equals 13 residues. The CDR3, as DNA: TGTGCCAGCAGTTCGCTATCTGGAAACACCATATATTTT. It codes for CASSSLSGNTIYF.

The chain's CDR3 is CASSQGSRVKETQYF. In DNA, the CDR3 is TGCGCCAGCAGCCAAGGTTCGAGGGTGAAAGAGACCCAGTACTTC. The gene calls are TRBV4-1 and TRBJ2-5; tentative D call: TRBD2 (5 bases). The V and J ends lost 1 base and 3 bases respectively, with 12 bases between them. CDR3 length: 15 residues. Germline loops: CDR1 MGHRA, CDR2 YSYEKL.

This sequence joins TRBV28 and TRBJ2-7; no definite D call. V gave up 4 bases and J gave up 3 bases, with 7 bases separating them. Germline CDR1 is MDHEN and CDR2 is SYDVKM. This CDR3 has 12 amino acids. The CDR3 loop reads CASSSEIYEQYF. CDR3 in DNA: TGTGCCAGCAGTTCCGAGATCTACGAGCAGTACTTC.

This rearrangement joins TRBV19 to TRBJ2-7; D is perhaps TRBD2 (5 bases). This CDR3 has 16 residues. Germline V gene sequence: CDR1 LNHDA, CDR2 SQIVND (reference sequence). With 3 bases removed from V and 3 bases from J, the gap between germline ends came to 18 bases. The CDR3 DNA reads as TGTGCCAGTAGTATGGACTCCCAAGAACCTTACTACGAGCAGTACTTC. Its protein product is CASSMDSQEPYYEQYF. Together with reference TRBV19 and TRBJ2-7, the CDR3 gives the full variable domain: DGGITQSPKYLFRKEGQNVTLSCEQNLNHDAMYWYRQDPGQGLRLIYYSQIVNDFQKGDIAEGYSVSREKKESFPLTVTSAQKNPTAFYLCASSMDSQEPYYEQYFGPGTRLTVT.

V and J are TRBV7-9 and TRBJ2-1; 10 nucleotides match TRBD2. V lost 10 bases to trimming and J lost 3 bases; unmatched junction nucleotides: 3. CDR1 and CDR2 (germline): SEHNR, FQNEAQ (reference sequence). The CDR3 is 13 residues long. CDR3 region: CATLAGGYNEQFF. The CDR3 DNA sequence: TGTGCCACTTTAGCGGGGGGCTACAATGAGCAGTTCTTC. Complete variable domain (other parts from reference TRBV7-9 and TRBJ2-1): DTGVSQNPRHKITKRGQNVTFRCDPISEHNRLYWYRQTLGQGPEFLTYFQNEAQLEKSRLLSDRFSAERPKGSFSTLEIQRTEQGDSAMYLCATLAGGYNEQFFGPGTRLTVL.

This clone was seen only once. The V and J genes are TRBV7-2 and TRBJ2-3; D is unclear. The CDR3 covers 12 residues. Germline assignment: CDR1 SGHTA and CDR2 FQGNSA. The V gene lost 4 bases and the J gene lost 5 bases, with 7 bases spanning the gap. The CDR3 is CASSSRGDTQYF. The CDR3 bases are TGTGCCAGCAGCTCGCGAGGAGATACGCAGTATTTT.

This clone has a handful of counts. The rearrangement joins TRBV6-5 to TRBJ1-6; the D gene is possibly TRBD1 (5 bases). Trimming left V 0 bases short and J 7 bases short, with 10 bases between. The CDR3 extends over 15 amino acids. CDR1 is MNHEY, CDR2 SVGAGI, per germline. Here the CDR3 reads CASSYSKGKNSPLHF. CDR3 nucleotide sequence: TGTGCCAGCAGTTACTCGAAGGGGAAGAATTCACCCCTCCACTTT.

The rearrangement links TRBV7-3 to TRBJ1-1; maybe TRBD1 (6 bases). Germline lookup yields CDR1 SGHTA and CDR2 FQGTGA. V shed 5 bases and J shed 4 bases, with 14 bases lying between them. CDR3 length: 14 amino acids. The CDR3 here is CASSPQGPSTEAFF. The DNA for the CDR3 is TGTGCCAGCAGCCCCCAGGGGCCGAGCACTGAAGCTTTCTTT.